This T cell receptor beta chain was recovered during a study of blood T cells in healthy people across ages. V was pared by 6 bases and J by 0 bases, with 12 bases between. The CDR3 has 14 residues. Germline values: CDR1 MNHEY, CDR2 SVGEGT. PBMCs, at least 6 million per sample, were isolated. Each sample yielded at least 5.5 micrograms of PBMC total RNA. Sample-barcoded 5' priming and a J-beta primer mix drove a second PCR of roughly 6 to 12 cycles. From the 5' RACE reads, TCRdb called clonotypes with MiXCR, one entry per CDR3 protein. This table has fewer than 1 million distinct CDR3 sequences, 40% to 50% appearing once.

The source material was blood. The V and J genes are TRBV6-2 or TRBV6-3 and TRBJ2-7; D gene ambiguous. This clonotype was sampled from a man aged 55 to 70 in good health. CDR3 DNA: TGTGCCAGCAGACGCCAAGCGCCCTCCTACGAGCAGTACTTC. Translating it yields CASRRQAPSYEQYF.